This entry lists 30 T cell receptor beta chains sequenced from one sample in a study of blood T cell repertoires in COVID-19. Here immunoSEQ multiplex PCR was the method, and the copy in TCRdb shows in-frame clones only, minus some. Of approximately 390,000 clones listed, around nine tenths were seen once; the top ten hold approximately 9.3%. Sample: PBMCs or T cells enriched from blood (not recorded which). The receptors here all came from a woman aged 45-65 years who had recovered from COVID-19.

This rearrangement joins TRBV5-1 to TRBJ1-1; unclear D gene. The CDR3 is 12 amino acids. Germline CDR1 reads SGHRS; CDR2 reads YFSETQ. Trimming shortened V by 6 bases and J by 1 base, and 7 bases separated the two germline ends. Here the CDR3 reads CASTPGNTEAFF. The CDR3, as DNA: TGCGCCAGCACCCCAGGGAACACTGAAGCTTTCTTT.

Comments on this clone: The sample contains more than one DNA sequence encoding this CDR3. V usage is TRBV7-9 and J usage is TRBJ1-5; D is ambiguous. Germline V gene data show CDR1 as SEHNR and CDR2 as FQNEAQ (reference sequence). The CDR3 contains 13 residues. V shed 2 bases and J shed 4 bases, with 6 bases lying between them. CDR3 coding DNA: TGTGCCAGCAGCTTACCAGGAAATCAGCCCCAGCATTTT. Its translation is CASSLPGNQPQHF. Looking up the rest from reference TRBV7-9 and TRBJ1-5 gives the full variable domain: DTGVSQNPRHKITKRGQNVTFRCDPISEHNRLYWYRQTLGQGPEFLTYFQNEAQLEKSRLLSDRFSAERPKGSFSTLEIQRTEQGDSAMYLCASSLPGNQPQHFGDGTRLSIL.

The rearrangement joins TRBV10-3 to TRBJ1-3; 8 nucleotides line up with TRBD1. Per germline, CDR1 ENHRY and CDR2 SYGVKD. The CDR3 length is 16 residues. The V gene end was trimmed by 0 bases and the J gene end by 4 bases; junction bases not matched to a gene: 5. For the CDR3, the DNA is TGTGCCATCAGTGAGTCCAGGGGGCGGAAAGGAAACACCATATATTTT. Its translation is CAISESRGRKGNTIYF.

V is TRBV10-3 and J is TRBJ1-1; possible D gene TRBD1, 6 bases. Germline values: CDR1 ENHRY, CDR2 SYGVKD. Trimming pared 2 bases from V and 4 bases from J, leaving 14 bases between. The CDR3 has 15 residues. For the CDR3, the DNA is TGTGCCATCAGTGAGATTACAGGGTACGGCACTGAAGCTTTCTTT. Translating gives CAISEITGYGTEAFF.

This chain's CDR3 is CASSLTRTGRTAFF. In nucleotides, the CDR3 is TGTGCCAGCAGTTTAACCAGGACAGGGAGGACGGCTTTCTTT. The chain employs TRBV28 and TRBJ1-1; 8 bases line up with TRBD1. This CDR3 region has 14 residues. Per germline, CDR1 MDHEN and CDR2 SYDVKM. V trimming: 2 bases; J trimming: 11 bases; junction bases outside the gene matches: 10.

The chain couples TRBV7-2 to TRBJ2-1; 10 bases are shared with TRBD2. This CDR3 has 16 residues. Germline lookup yields CDR1 SGHTA and CDR2 FQGNSA. J gave up 7 bases and V 2 bases, and 8 bases lay outside the gene matches. The CDR3 spells CASSLRLAGERNEQFF. The CDR3 DNA reads as TGTGCCAGCAGCTTAAGGCTAGCGGGGGAGAGAAATGAGCAGTTCTTC.

The CDR3 coding sequence is TGTGCCAGCAGCTTATACAGGGCTAACTATGGCTACACCTTC. This gives the protein CASSLYRANYGYTF. This sequence joins TRBV11-2 and TRBJ1-2; a weak D match, TRBD1 (6 bases). V was pared by 2 bases and J by 0 bases, with 7 bases between. Germline V gene lookup returns CDR1 SGHAT and CDR2 FQNNGV. CDR3 length equals 14 residues.

Here the CDR3 reads CASSDTTGPGNTIYF. The CDR3 bases are TGTGCCAGCAGTGATACGACAGGACCTGGAAACACCATATATTTT. V gene TRBV28 combines with J gene TRBJ1-3, with a tentative D call TRBD1 (6 bases). Trimming cost V 5 bases and J 2 bases, with 13 bases left between them. From germline, CDR1 is MDHEN and CDR2 SYDVKM. This CDR3 region has 15 residues.

The chain recombines TRBV2 with TRBJ1-6, with TRBD1 matching 9 bases. Germline CDR1 reads SNHLY; CDR2 reads FYNNEI. V trimming: 5 bases; J trimming: 7 bases; junction bases outside the gene matches: 3. The CDR3 contains 14 residues. CDR3 loop: CASSSTGGNSPLHF. CDR3 nucleotide sequence: TGTGCCAGCAGTTCTACAGGGGGCAATTCACCCCTCCACTTT. The entire variable domain, with the rest obtained from reference TRBV2 and TRBJ1-6, is as follows: EPEVTQTPSHQVTQMGQEVILRCVPISNHLYFYWYRQILGQKVEFLVSFYNNEISEKSEIFDDQFSVERPDGSNFTLKIRSTKLEDSAMYFCASSSTGGNSPLHFGNGTRLTVT.

The gene calls are TRBV7-9 and TRBJ1-3; D uncertain. Germline CDR1 reads SEHNR; CDR2 reads FQNEAQ (reference sequence). Trimming took 2 bases from V and 4 from J, leaving 12 bases between them. This CDR3 has 15 residues. The CDR3 sequence is CASSLKGDTGNTIYF. The CDR3 nucleotides read TGTGCCAGCAGCTTAAAGGGAGATACAGGAAACACCATATATTTT.

This clone was seen more than once but under ten times. V usage is TRBV19 and J usage is TRBJ2-2; TRBD1 is a possible D gene (6 bases). Germline CDR1 LNHDA, CDR2 SQIVND (reference sequence). CDR3 length: 16 amino acids. Trimming shortened V by 5 bases and J by 6 bases, and 19 bases separated the two germline ends. CDR3 sequence reads: CASSPIQGGGSGELFF. In nucleotides, the CDR3 is TGTGCCAGTAGTCCAATACAGGGCGGTGGTTCCGGGGAGCTGTTTTTT.

This clone showed up just a few times. The chain is built from TRBV5-1 and TRBJ1-2, with D possibly being TRBD1 (5 bases). Looked up from germline, CDR1 is SGHRS and CDR2 is YFSETQ. The CDR3 has 14 amino acids. Deletions cut 3 bases from V and 5 bases from J, with 14 bases between. CDR3 sequence (DNA): TGCGCCAGCAGCTGGGGCGTTACGGATTATGGCTACACCTTC. Translating gives CASSWGVTDYGYTF. The full variable domain, with the rest looked up from reference TRBV5-1 and TRBJ1-2, is KAGVTQTPRYLIKTRGQQVTLSCSPISGHRSVSWYQQTPGQGLQFLFEYFSETQRNKGNFPGRFSGRQFSNSRSEMNVSTLELGDSALYLCASSWGVTDYGYTFGSGTRLTVV.

This chain uses TRBV2 with TRBJ1-2; TRBD1 agrees at 8 bases. With V trimmed by 10 bases and J by 4 bases, 8 bases remained unmatched. Germline CDR1 and CDR2: SNHLY and FYNNEI. This CDR3 is built from 13 residues. The CDR3 protein is CATPTGVSYGYTF. As DNA, the CDR3 is TGTGCCACTCCGACAGGGGTTTCCTATGGCTACACCTTC.

The sample holds one count of this clone. J is TRBJ1-3 and V is TRBV28; no reliable D call. The CDR3 is 14 residues long. Per the germline V gene, CDR1 is MDHEN and CDR2 is SYDVKM. Trimming pared 4 bases from V and 0 bases from J, leaving 7 bases between. The CDR3 DNA is TGTGCCAGCAGTTCCTCCTTCTCTGGAAACACCATATATTTT. Residues: CASSSSFSGNTIYF.

V gene TRBV4-1 combines with J gene TRBJ1-3; D is unclear. From germline, CDR1 is MGHRA and CDR2 YSYEKL. The CDR3 consists of 17 residues. The V end was cut by 7 bases, the J end by 6 bases, with 25 bases between. DNA of the CDR3: TGCGCCAGCACCCTAGGCGCTGGGAGATCCCTGGCAAACACCATATATTTT. The encoded protein is CASTLGAGRSLANTIYF.

The chain carries TRBV28 and TRBJ1-2; maybe TRBD1 (6 bases). The ends were cut back, 6 bases at V and 4 bases at J, with 12 bases in the middle. Per germline, CDR1 MDHEN and CDR2 SYDVKM. The CDR3 is made up of 13 amino acids. In DNA form, the CDR3 reads TGTGCCAGCAGGCCCGACAGGACCTATGGCTACACCTTC. Encoded protein: CASRPDRTYGYTF.

This sequence joins TRBV24-1 and TRBJ2-4, with D maybe TRBD1 (5 bases). This CDR3 comprises 15 residues. Germline CDR1 reads KGHDR; CDR2 reads SFDVKD. The V end lost 4 bases, the J end lost 4 bases, and 13 bases lay between the germline ends. In DNA, the CDR3 is TGTGCCACCAGTGAGTCAGGGTTCCTTAAAAACATTCAGTACTTC. It codes for CATSESGFLKNIQYF.

J is TRBJ2-7 and V is TRBV20-1, with a weak D call TRBD2 (6 bases). The CDR3 is 11 residues long. Germline values: CDR1 DFQATT, CDR2 SNEGSKA (reference sequence). V was cut by 6 bases and J by 5 bases, with 11 bases left in between. CDR3 nucleotide sequence: TGCAGTGCCGGGCCGGGGGACGAGCAGTACTTC. Amino acid sequence: CSAGPGDEQYF.

The V call is TRBV6-5, the J call TRBJ1-2; TRBD1 might be the D (5 bases). The CDR3 is made up of 15 amino acids. CDR1 and CDR2 from the germline V gene are MNHEY and SVGAGI. Trimming took off 2 bases at V and 5 bases at J, with 15 bases between the two ends. CDR3: CASSYARQLQYGYTF. CDR3 nucleotide sequence: TGTGCCAGCAGTTACGCGAGACAGTTGCAGTATGGCTACACCTTC.

The chain recombines TRBV5-1 with TRBJ2-3; 9 bases are a match to TRBD1. The junction had 8 bases not matched to a gene; V was cut back by 4 bases and J by 2 bases. Germline assignment: CDR1 SGHRS and CDR2 YFSETQ. This CDR3 comprises 16 residues. The CDR3 DNA reads as TGCGCCAGCAGCACAGGGGGACAGGGATCCACAGATACGCAGTATTTT. Translated, it gives CASSTGGQGSTDTQYF.

In its sample, this clone was seen once. V usage is TRBV25-1 and J usage is TRBJ2-1, with D possibly being TRBD2 (5 bases). V was clipped by 7 bases and J by 0 bases, with 16 bases between them. The CDR3 loop spans 16 amino acids. Per the germline V gene, CDR1 is MGHDK and CDR2 is SYGVNS. This CDR3 is CASIAGGRGSYNEQFF. CDR3 DNA sequence: TGTGCCAGCATTGCCGGTGGACGGGGCTCCTACAATGAGCAGTTCTTC.

The rearrangement joins TRBV30 to TRBJ1-1; possible D gene TRBD1, 5 bases. V lost 1 base to trimming and J lost 1 base, with 7 bases between them. Germline V lookup: CDR1 GTSNPN, CDR2 SVGIG (reference sequence). CDR3 length equals 13 residues. The CDR3 sequence: CAWSGTRNTEAFF. The CDR3, as DNA: TGTGCCTGGAGTGGGACAAGGAACACTGAAGCTTTCTTT. The variable domain in full, with the rest retrieved from reference TRBV30 and TRBJ1-1, is SQTIHQWPATLVQPVGSPLSLECTVEGTSNPNLYWYRQAAGRGLQLLFYSVGIGQISSEVPQNLSASRPQDRQFILSSKKLLLSDSGFYLCAWSGTRNTEAFFGQGTRLTVV.

The chain links TRBV11-2 to TRBJ1-2; D gene uncertain. V was trimmed by 5 bases and J by 2 bases, leaving 9 bases between them. Looked up from germline, CDR1 is SGHAT and CDR2 is FQNNGV. The CDR3 consists of 13 residues. The CDR3 region has the DNA TGTGCCAGCAGCCTCATGCAGAACTATGGCTACACCTTC. It codes for CASSLMQNYGYTF.

This chain connects TRBV19 to TRBJ2-1; D is uncertain. Trimming removed 5 bases at V and 0 bases at J, with 11 bases between. Germline V gene sequence: CDR1 LNHDA, CDR2 SQIVND (reference sequence). This CDR3 region has 15 residues. DNA of the CDR3: TGTGCCAGTAGTCAGGTTGGTGGCTCCTACAATGAGCAGTTCTTC. Its protein is CASSQVGGSYNEQFF.

The V gene is TRBV6-5, the J gene TRBJ2-2; a weak D match, TRBD1 (5 bases). Germline V lookup: CDR1 MNHEY, CDR2 SVGAGI. V shed 6 bases and J shed 7 bases, with 12 bases lying between them. The CDR3 extends over 13 amino acids. The CDR3 reads CASSDSAVGELFF. The CDR3 nucleotides are TGTGCCAGCAGCGACAGTGCAGTCGGGGAGCTGTTTTTT.

This chain joins TRBV28 and TRBJ1-2; maybe TRBD1 (5 bases). Germline CDR1 is MDHEN and CDR2 is SYDVKM. The V end lost 5 bases, the J end lost 8 bases, and 9 bases lay between the germline ends. The CDR3 consists of 11 residues. For the CDR3, the DNA is TGTGCCAGCAGTGAGGGGAGGGGCTACACCTTC. Its translation: CASSEGRGYTF.

The chain recombines TRBV12-3 or TRBV12-4 with TRBJ1-1; no clear D gene. V lost 2 bases, J lost 7 bases, and 5 bases lay in between. The CDR3 is 11 residues long. The CDR3 here is CASSLSGEAFF. The CDR3 DNA sequence: TGTGCCAGCAGTTTATCCGGTGAAGCTTTCTTT.

Details on this clone: This sample also contains other DNA sequences that code for the same CDR3. The chain couples TRBV9 to TRBJ1-3; D is possibly TRBD1 (5 bases). The CDR3 sequence is 15 residues long. CDR1 is SGDLS, CDR2 YYNGEE, per germline. The V end lost 2 bases, the J end lost 3 bases, and 12 bases lay between the germline ends. The CDR3 DNA is TGTGCCAGCAGCGTCCTCGGGGGTAGTGGAAACACCATATATTTT. Its protein product is CASSVLGGSGNTIYF.

V is TRBV6-1 and J is TRBJ1-5; D is unresolved. The length of the CDR3 is 15 residues. V was clipped by 2 bases and J by 3 bases, with 11 bases between them. Germline V gene sequence: CDR1 MNHNS, CDR2 SASEGT. CDR3: CASSELQVFNQPQHF. Here the CDR3 DNA reads TGTGCCAGCAGTGAATTGCAGGTCTTCAATCAGCCCCAGCATTTT.

This chain connects TRBV9 to TRBJ1-2; D may be TRBD1 (6 bases). Germline values: CDR1 SGDLS, CDR2 YYNGEE. V lost 0 bases and J 8 bases, leaving 11 bases between the germline ends. The length of the CDR3 is 13 residues. This chain's CDR3 is CASSVVQGLGYTF. The CDR3 DNA sequence: TGTGCCAGCAGCGTAGTCCAGGGGCTAGGCTACACCTTC.